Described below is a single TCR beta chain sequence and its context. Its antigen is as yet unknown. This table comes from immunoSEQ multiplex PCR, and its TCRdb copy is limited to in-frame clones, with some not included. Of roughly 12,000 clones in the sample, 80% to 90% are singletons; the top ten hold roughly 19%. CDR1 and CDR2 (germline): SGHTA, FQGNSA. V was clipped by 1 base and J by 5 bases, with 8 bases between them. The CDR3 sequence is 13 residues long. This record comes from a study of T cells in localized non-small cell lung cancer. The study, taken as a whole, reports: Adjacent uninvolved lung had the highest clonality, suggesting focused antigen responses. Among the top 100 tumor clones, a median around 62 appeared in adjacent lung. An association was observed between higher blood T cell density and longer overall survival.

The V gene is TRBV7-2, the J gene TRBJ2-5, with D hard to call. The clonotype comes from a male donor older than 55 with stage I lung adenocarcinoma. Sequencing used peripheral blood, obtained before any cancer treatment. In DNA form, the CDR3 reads TGTGCCAGCAGCTTAGTGGGAAGGGAGACCCAGTACTTC. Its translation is CASSLVGRETQYF.